These 23 T cell receptor beta chains were sequenced from one sample in a study of blood T cells in healthy people across ages. Sample-barcoded 5' priming and a J-beta primer mix drove a second PCR of roughly 6 to 12 cycles. TCRdb re-analysed the 5' RACE reads in MiXCR, keeping a single row per CDR3 protein. This sample yields around 1.5 million distinct CDR3 sequences, of which about 31% are seen a single time; 10% to 12% belongs to the top ten. The specimen sequenced was blood. The receptors were gathered from a woman aged 25-40 years in good health.

The rearrangement joins TRBV20-1 to TRBJ2-7, with D possibly matching TRBD1 (5 bases). The V and J ends lost 6 bases and 5 bases respectively, with 20 bases between them. The length of the CDR3 is 14 residues. CDR1 is DFQATT, CDR2 SNEGSKA, per germline (reference sequence). The CDR3 region is CSAKGKGGSHEQYF. The CDR3 nucleotides are TGCAGTGCCAAGGGGAAGGGTGGGTCCCACGAGCAGTACTTC.

The gene calls are TRBV7-2 and TRBJ2-3; D not resolved. CDR3 size: 16 residues. Germline CDR1 and CDR2: SGHTA and FQGNSA. V was cut by 4 bases and J by 0 bases, with 14 bases left in between. The CDR3 sequence: CASSSPLEPSTDTQYF. The CDR3 nucleotides read TGTGCCAGCAGCTCCCCCCTTGAACCTAGCACAGATACGCAGTATTTT.

The V call is TRBV6-6, the J call TRBJ2-5; D is perhaps TRBD2 (6 bases). V was pared by 3 bases and J by 4 bases, with 18 bases between. Germline-derived CDR1 and CDR2 are MNHNY and SVGAGI (reference sequence). This CDR3 has 16 residues. The CDR3 bases are TGTGCCAGCAGTTATTTGCGGGATCCGTCCGGAGAGACCCAGTACTTC. Amino acid sequence: CASSYLRDPSGETQYF.

The chain uses TRBV27 and TRBJ2-7, with D hard to call. CDR1 is MNHEY, CDR2 SMNVEV, per germline (reference sequence). V lost 6 bases to trimming and J lost 3 bases, with 9 bases between them. The CDR3 extends over 12 amino acids. The CDR3 DNA follows: TGTGCCAGCAGGGATCCCCTCTACGAGCAGTACTTC. It translates to CASRDPLYEQYF.

Comments on this clonotype: Being one base from a much bigger clone, this may be a read error. The chain couples TRBV6-6 to TRBJ2-7, with D maybe TRBD1 (5 bases). The germline gives CDR1 MNHNY, CDR2 SVGAGI (reference sequence). The CDR3 sequence is 14 residues long. This chain's CDR3 is CACRDTGYSYEQYF. The DNA for the CDR3 is TGTGCCTGCAGAGATACAGGTTACTCCTACGAGCAGTACTTC.

This clonotype was counted only a few times. This chain connects TRBV20-1 to TRBJ2-3; 9 bases match TRBD2. This CDR3 contains 14 residues. Looked up from germline, CDR1 is DFQATT and CDR2 is SNEGSKA (reference sequence). V lost 6 bases, J lost 1 base, and 5 bases stayed unmatched. The CDR3 loop reads CSAVAGARTDTQYF. CDR3 DNA sequence: TGCAGTGCAGTAGCGGGAGCGCGCACAGATACGCAGTATTTT.

This rearrangement joins TRBV7-2 to TRBJ2-7; no clear D gene. The end of the DNA is better explained by TRBJ2-5, so the J call may be wrong. The CDR3 has 13 residues. Germline assignment: CDR1 SGHTA and CDR2 FQGNSA. The CDR3 here is CASSTRAAETQYF. The CDR3 coding sequence is TGTGCCAGCAGCACCCGGGCGGCGGAGACCCAGTACTTC.

Comment on this clonotype: The junction departs from germline at one end; a sequencing error may be responsible. This rearrangement joins TRBV20-1 to TRBJ2-7; 8 bases are shared with TRBD2. The germline V gene has CDR1 DFQATT and CDR2 SNEGSKA (reference sequence). CDR3 length: 16 residues. CDR3: CSVRDWGVAGSYEQYF. Here the CDR3 DNA reads TGCAGTGTTAGAGATTGGGGAGTAGCGGGATCCTACGAGCAGTACTTC.

V is TRBV30 and J is TRBJ2-5; no reliable D call. The end of the DNA is better explained by TRBJ2-7, so the J call may be wrong. The germline V gene has CDR1 GTSNPN and CDR2 SVGIG (reference sequence). This CDR3 comprises 12 residues. CDR3 sequence: CAARVVRYEQYF. CDR3 DNA: TGTGCCGCCCGGGTAGTACGATACGAGCAGTACTTC.

This clonotype was detected a few times. This chain links TRBV20-1 with TRBJ2-3; 9 bases match TRBD2. The CDR3 loop spans 16 amino acids. Germline lookup yields CDR1 DFQATT and CDR2 SNEGSKA (reference sequence). Germline trimming cut 0 bases from V and 8 bases from J; bases unmatched to any gene: 12. The DNA of the CDR3 is TGCAGTGCTAGAGACGTTGCGGGGGGGCGAGGGGGTACGCAGTATTTT. It yields the protein CSARDVAGGRGGTQYF.

The J gene is TRBJ1-2, the V gene TRBV9; possible D gene TRBD1, 5 bases. CDR1 is SGDLS, CDR2 YYNGEE, per germline. The V end lost 3 bases, the J end lost 4 bases, and 16 bases lay between the germline ends. This CDR3 spans 15 amino acids. CDR3 amino acids: CASSASGTPGYGYTF. The CDR3 DNA sequence: TGTGCCAGCAGCGCATCCGGGACGCCGGGCTATGGCTACACCTTC.

Regarding this clonotype: A read error may account for a junction end that differs from germline. J is TRBJ2-3 and V is TRBV6-4; 10 positions match TRBD1. CDR3 length: 14 residues. Germline V gives CDR1 MRHNA, CDR2 SNTAGT. CDR3 amino acids: CASSVTGTGDTRYF. The CDR3 nucleotides read TGTGCCAGCAGTGTCACCGGGACAGGGGATACGCGGTATTTT.

This clonotype was seen only a few times. This rearrangement joins TRBV27 to TRBJ2-5; 7 nucleotides line up with TRBD2. Germline CDR1 MNHEY, CDR2 SMNVEV (reference sequence). CDR3 length: 14 residues. V was pared by 5 bases and J by 5 bases, with 8 bases of the junction left unmatched. The CDR3 sequence: CASSPLKGGETQYF. The CDR3 bases are TGTGCCAGCAGTCCGCTTAAGGGAGGGGAGACCCAGTACTTC.

CDR3 loop: CSANREVAQAFF. For the CDR3, the DNA is TGCAGCGCCAACAGGGAGGTAGCGCAAGCTTTCTTT. The chain is built from TRBV29-1 and TRBJ1-1; D possibly corresponds to TRBD1 (6 bases). The CDR3 runs 12 residues. Trimming took 7 bases from V and 9 from J, leaving 18 bases between them. Germline CDR1 is SQVTM and CDR2 is ANQGSEA.

The sample holds a few counts of this clonotype. The CDR3 coding sequence is TGCAGTGCTAGACCTCAGGGACCTGCTTTCTTT. It translates to CSARPQGPAFF. V and J are TRBV20-1 and TRBJ1-1; tentatively, D is TRBD1 (5 bases). CDR1 DFQATT and CDR2 SNEGSKA come from the germline V gene (reference sequence). Trimming cost V 2 bases and J 11 bases, with 12 bases left between them. The CDR3 runs to 11 residues.

The rearrangement uses TRBV7-9 and TRBJ1-2; weak D call: TRBD1 (6 bases). Germline V gene data show CDR1 as SEHNR and CDR2 as FQNEAQ (reference sequence). V lost 6 bases to trimming and J lost 6 bases, with 11 bases between them. There are 12 residues in the CDR3. The CDR3 bases are TGTGCCAGCAGTTTCAGGGGTGATGGCTACACCTTC. Residues: CASSFRGDGYTF.

This clonotype occurred a few times. The V gene is TRBV3-1, the J gene TRBJ2-3, with a weak D call TRBD2 (6 bases). V lost 0 bases and J lost 4, with 14 bases in between. The CDR3 has 16 residues. Looked up from germline, CDR1 is LGHDT and CDR2 is YNNKEL (reference sequence). The CDR3 nucleotides are TGTGCCAGCAGCCAAGATCGGACTATGGTCCCAGATACGCAGTATTTT. Amino acids: CASSQDRTMVPDTQYF.

The chain is built from TRBV5-1 and TRBJ2-1, with TRBD2 identical over 11 bases. The CDR3 totals 15 residues. The V gene end was trimmed by 0 bases and the J gene end by 10 bases; junction bases not matched to a gene: 6. CDR1 is SGHRS, CDR2 YFSETQ, per germline. DNA for the CDR3: TGCGCCAGCAGCTTGGAACTAGCGGGGGTCCGGGAGCAGTTCTTC. Amino acids: CASSLELAGVREQFF.

This rearrangement joins TRBV29-1 to TRBJ1-1; 7 bases line up with TRBD1. There are 12 residues in the CDR3. Germline V gene lookup returns CDR1 SQVTM and CDR2 ANQGSEA. Germline trimming cut 4 bases from V and 8 bases from J; bases unmatched to any gene: 7. CDR3 in amino acids: CSVVGAGGEAFF. CDR3 nucleotides: TGCAGCGTTGTTGGGGCAGGGGGAGAAGCTTTCTTT.

As concerns this clonotype: The junction shows a germline mismatch at one end, possibly a read error. The chain carries TRBV10-3 and TRBJ2-3, with D possibly TRBD2 on 5 matching bases. The CDR3 runs 14 residues. Germline-derived CDR1 and CDR2 are ENHRY and SYGVKD. The CDR3 is CAIRLGPSTDTRYF. The CDR3 nucleotides read TGTGCCATCAGACTAGGACCCAGCACAGATACGCGGTATTTT.

A few counts support this clonotype. The rearrangement joins TRBV25-1 to TRBJ2-6; D not certain. CDR1 is MGHDK and CDR2 is SYGVNS in the germline V gene. The CDR3 has 11 amino acids. The CDR3 region has the DNA TGTGCAACACTCGGGGCCAACGTCCTGACTTTC. This gives the protein CATLGANVLTF.

V and J are TRBV4-1 and TRBJ2-3; D possibly corresponds to TRBD1 (5 bases). V was pared by 0 bases and J by 0 bases, with 7 bases between. Germline V CDR1 and CDR2: MGHRA, YSYEKL. The CDR3 extends over 15 amino acids. CDR3 sequence: CASSQDRASTDTQYF. The DNA for the CDR3 is TGCGCCAGCAGCCAAGACAGGGCTAGCACAGATACGCAGTATTTT.

There are a few counts of this clonotype. This rearrangement joins TRBV7-9 to TRBJ1-5, with TRBD1 matching 10 bases. The germline gives CDR1 SEHNR, CDR2 FQNEAQ (reference sequence). The junction had 8 bases not matched to a gene; V was cut back by 5 bases and J by 4 bases. The CDR3 is made up of 16 amino acids. The CDR3 loop reads CASSPETGGHNQPQHF. CDR3 nucleotide sequence: TGTGCCAGCAGCCCCGAGACAGGGGGCCATAATCAGCCCCAGCATTTT. The entire variable domain, with the rest obtained from reference TRBV7-9 and TRBJ1-5, is as follows: DTGVSQNPRHKITKRGQNVTFRCDPISEHNRLYWYRQTLGQGPEFLTYFQNEAQLEKSRLLSDRFSAERPKGSFSTLEIQRTEQGDSAMYLCASSPETGGHNQPQHFGDGTRLSIL.